The 29 T cell receptor beta chains listed next were all sequenced from one sample in a study of blood T cell repertoires in COVID-19. Only in-frame clones appear in the TCRdb table, and some are missing; sequencing was by immunoSEQ multiplex PCR. The table lists fewer than 450,000 clones, about 90% of them singletons, with more than 1% in the top ten. Sequencing was done on a sample of PBMCs or T cells enriched from blood (not recorded which). Receptors were obtained from a woman aged 25 to 39 who had recovered from COVID-19.

The rearrangement uses TRBV30 and TRBJ2-7; 9 nucleotides align to TRBD1. V was clipped by 5 bases and J by 1 base; unmatched bases: 12. The CDR3 loop spans 16 amino acids. Germline V gene lookup returns CDR1 GTSNPN and CDR2 SVGIG (reference sequence). The CDR3 protein is CAWQRTKDRGSYEQYF. The CDR3 bases are TGTGCCTGGCAGCGCACAAAGGACAGGGGTTCCTACGAGCAGTACTTC.

The chain couples TRBV19 to TRBJ1-1, with 7 bases fitting TRBD1. V was pared by 5 bases and J by 1 base, with 7 bases of the junction left unmatched. This CDR3 has 15 residues. Germline CDR1 reads LNHDA; CDR2 reads SQIVND (reference sequence). CDR3 protein: CASSAFGTENTEAFF. CDR3 DNA: TGTGCCAGTAGTGCATTCGGGACAGAGAACACTGAAGCTTTCTTT.

The CDR3 nucleotides read TGTGCCAGCAGTGAGAGGACAGGGGCCACCGAAGCTTTCTTT. Translation gives CASSERTGATEAFF. The genes are TRBV2 and TRBJ1-1; 9 nucleotides line up with TRBD1. This CDR3 comprises 14 residues. The V and J ends lost 3 bases and 8 bases, in that order; junction bases with no gene match: 7. CDR1 is SNHLY and CDR2 is FYNNEI in the germline V gene.

This rearrangement joins TRBV2 to TRBJ1-2; no clear D gene. This CDR3 region has 14 residues. The germline gives CDR1 SNHLY, CDR2 FYNNEI. The V end lost 8 bases, the J end lost 8 bases, and 21 bases lay between the germline ends. The CDR3 loop is CASAKEMEQLGYTF. The CDR3 coding sequence is TGTGCCAGCGCCAAAGAAATGGAACAGCTGGGCTACACCTTC.

The chain uses TRBV19 and TRBJ2-1; 15 bases are a match to TRBD2. CDR3 size: 15 residues. Unmatched junction bases numbered 5, after V lost 5 bases and J lost 9 bases. The germline gives CDR1 LNHDA, CDR2 SQIVND (reference sequence). In DNA, the CDR3 is TGTGCCAGTAGTCCCCGGACTAGCGGGGGGGCTGAGCAGTTCTTC. Protein: CASSPRTSGGAEQFF. The full variable domain, its missing parts supplied by reference TRBV19 and TRBJ2-1, is DGGITQSPKYLFRKEGQNVTLSCEQNLNHDAMYWYRQDPGQGLRLIYYSQIVNDFQKGDIAEGYSVSREKKESFPLTVTSAQKNPTAFYLCASSPRTSGGAEQFFGPGTRLTVL.

The chain combines TRBV7-2 with TRBJ1-4, with a possible D match to TRBD1 (6 bases). Deletions cut 5 bases from V and 0 bases from J, with 10 bases between. The CDR3 is 15 amino acids. The germline gives CDR1 SGHTA, CDR2 FQGNSA. The CDR3 protein is CASSPTGTTNEKLFF. DNA for the CDR3: TGTGCCAGCAGCCCAACAGGGACAACTAATGAAAAACTGTTTTTT. The complete variable domain, with remaining parts taken from reference TRBV7-2 and TRBJ1-4, reads GAGVSQSPSNKVTEKGKDVELRCDPISGHTALYWYRQSLGQGLEFLIYFQGNSAPDKSGLPSDRFSAERTGGSVSTLTIQRTQQEDSAVYLCASSPTGTTNEKLFFGSGTQLSVL.

The V gene is TRBV27, the J gene TRBJ1-5, with D unresolved. The CDR3 has 16 amino acids. V was pared by 3 bases and J by 6 bases, with 18 bases between. CDR1 and CDR2 from the germline V gene are MNHEY and SMNVEV (reference sequence). The CDR3 spells CASSFTRPREGQPQHF. The CDR3 DNA sequence: TGTGCCAGCAGTTTTACCCGCCCCCGGGAAGGTCAGCCCCAGCATTTT.

This chain connects TRBV28 to TRBJ1-2; 9 bases agree with TRBD1. The CDR3 length is 16 residues. J lost 9 bases, V lost 4 bases, and 15 bases had no gene match. Germline-derived CDR1 and CDR2 are MDHEN and SYDVKM. The CDR3 is CASSSTSRTGVVRYTF. The CDR3 region has the DNA TGTGCCAGCAGTTCCACGTCAAGGACAGGGGTGGTACGCTACACCTTC.

The V gene is TRBV7-8, the J gene TRBJ1-2; D is unresolved. Trimming removed 5 bases from V and 7 bases from J, with 14 bases in between. Per germline, CDR1 SGHVS and CDR2 FQNEAQ. The CDR3 loop spans 13 amino acids. Here the CDR3 DNA reads TGTGCCAGCAGCCCACGCCAGGAGGGTGGCTACACCTTC. It specifies CASSPRQEGGYTF.

This clone occurred once. This chain uses TRBV2 with TRBJ2-1; D is ambiguous. Germline CDR1 SNHLY, CDR2 FYNNEI. The V and J ends lost 6 bases and 7 bases respectively, with 10 bases between them. This CDR3 has 12 amino acids. This CDR3 reads CASRGSRNEQFF. The CDR3 nucleotides are TGTGCCAGCAGGGGTTCCAGGAATGAGCAGTTCTTC.

J is TRBJ2-1 and V is TRBV19, with 7 bases matching TRBD1. The CDR3 is made up of 17 amino acids. The germline V gene has CDR1 LNHDA and CDR2 SQIVND (reference sequence). J was trimmed by 0 bases and V by 6 bases; bases with no gene match: 11. CDR3 sequence: CASRGITGASSYNEQFF. The CDR3 DNA reads as TGTGCCAGTAGGGGAATAACAGGGGCGAGCTCCTACAATGAGCAGTTCTTC.

V gene TRBV6-6 combines with J gene TRBJ2-3, with a tentative D call TRBD1 (6 bases). This CDR3 has 13 residues. Germline values: CDR1 MNHNY, CDR2 SVGAGI (reference sequence). Trimming shortened V by 6 bases and J by 3 bases, and 10 bases separated the two germline ends. The CDR3 reads CASSLQGTDTQYF. DNA of the CDR3: TGTGCCAGCAGCCTACAGGGAACAGATACGCAGTATTTT.

The gene calls are TRBV15 and TRBJ2-5, with D unclear. This CDR3 is built from 14 residues. CDR1 and CDR2 from the germline V gene are LNHNV and YYDKDF (reference sequence). Deletions cut 0 bases from V and 2 bases from J, with 7 bases between. The CDR3 DNA reads as TGTGCCACCAGCAGAGATACAGTACAAGAGACCCAGTACTTC. Its translation is CATSRDTVQETQYF.

The rearrangement joins TRBV5-4 to TRBJ2-4, with D possibly matching TRBD2 (5 bases). CDR3 length: 17 residues. Germline V CDR1 and CDR2: SGHNT, YYREEE (reference sequence). Trimming removed 1 base from V and 0 bases from J, with 14 bases in between. This CDR3 is CASSLLGGGLAKNIQYF. CDR3 coding DNA: TGTGCCAGCAGCTTGTTAGGCGGCGGGTTAGCCAAAAACATTCAGTACTTC.

This clone was seen once. V usage is TRBV5-1 and J usage is TRBJ2-3; 8 bases line up with TRBD1. Germline V CDR1 and CDR2: SGHRS, YFSETQ. CDR3 size: 15 residues. The J segment lost 4 bases and the V segment lost 5 bases, leaving 9 bases of the junction unmatched. This CDR3 is CASSRTGMRPDTQYF. The CDR3 DNA sequence: TGCGCCAGCAGTAGGACAGGGATGCGCCCAGATACGCAGTATTTT.

The gene calls are TRBV28 and TRBJ1-6; weak D call: TRBD1 (6 bases). CDR3 length: 16 residues. CDR1 and CDR2 from the germline V gene are MDHEN and SYDVKM. The ends were cut back, 6 bases at V and 0 bases at J, with 12 bases in the middle. CDR3 residues: CASRGGGVSYNSPLHF. The CDR3 coding sequence is TGTGCCAGCAGGGGAGGGGGGGTCTCCTATAATTCACCCCTCCACTTT.

The chain employs TRBV18 and TRBJ2-6, with a possible D match to TRBD2 (6 bases). V shed 1 base and J shed 0 bases, with 16 bases lying between them. The CDR3 runs 19 residues. Germline V gene sequence: CDR1 KGHSH, CDR2 LQKENI. The CDR3 protein is CASSPRRGTKNSGANVLTF. For the CDR3, the DNA is TGTGCCAGCTCACCACGCCGGGGGACGAAAAACTCTGGGGCCAACGTCCTGACTTTC.

This chain links TRBV5-4 with TRBJ1-1, with 7 bases that match TRBD1. V was clipped by 3 bases and J by 5 bases; unmatched bases: 7. This CDR3 has 14 residues. Germline CDR1 reads SGHNT; CDR2 reads YYREEE (reference sequence). The CDR3 DNA follows: TGTGCCAGCAGCTGGACAGGTCCTAATACTGAAGCTTTCTTT. Its translation is CASSWTGPNTEAFF.

The rearrangement uses TRBV11-2 and TRBJ2-2, with TRBD2 matching over 16 bases. Losses at the gene ends were 5 bases for V and 7 bases for J; bases not matched to a gene: 13. There are 19 residues in the CDR3. CDR1 is SGHAT and CDR2 is FQNNGV in the germline V gene. CDR3 bases: TGTGCCAGCAGCCCGCTCGGGACTAGCGGGGGGGCCAAGGGCGGGGAGCTGTTTTTT. Its protein product is CASSPLGTSGGAKGGELFF.

This clone was recorded at least ten times. This chain joins TRBV5-6 and TRBJ1-3; no clear D gene. Trimming pared 4 bases from V and 2 bases from J, leaving 16 bases between. The CDR3 runs to 16 residues. Germline V gene sequence: CDR1 SGHDT, CDR2 YYEEEE. The CDR3: CASSALTVGPGNTIYF. The DNA for the CDR3 is TGTGCCAGCAGCGCCCTAACTGTCGGTCCTGGAAACACCATATATTTT.

This clone showed up just a few times. V is TRBV7-2 and J is TRBJ2-3; D not resolved. There are 15 residues in the CDR3. V gave up 4 bases and J gave up 0 bases, with 11 bases separating them. Germline-derived CDR1 and CDR2 are SGHTA and FQGNSA. The CDR3 reads CASSYYTPSTDTQYF. The CDR3 bases are TGTGCCAGCAGCTACTACACACCTAGCACAGATACGCAGTATTTT. Full variable domain (remainder filled in from reference TRBV7-2 and TRBJ2-3): GAGVSQSPSNKVTEKGKDVELRCDPISGHTALYWYRQSLGQGLEFLIYFQGNSAPDKSGLPSDRFSAERTGGSVSTLTIQRTQQEDSAVYLCASSYYTPSTDTQYFGPGTRLTVL.

CDR3 DNA sequence: TGTGCCAGCAGCTTATCCCCTCTGCTTCGGACTAGCGGTACATACGAGCAGTACTTC. It is translated as CASSLSPLLRTSGTYEQYF. V gene TRBV11-2 combines with J gene TRBJ2-7; 10 bases agree with TRBD2. This CDR3 is 19 amino acids long. Trimming cost V 2 bases and J 4 bases; bases outside gene matches: 17. Germline V gives CDR1 SGHAT, CDR2 FQNNGV.

The chain couples TRBV4-1 to TRBJ2-1; 8 positions agree with TRBD1. Germline-derived CDR1 and CDR2 are MGHRA and YSYEKL. The V and J ends lost 3 bases and 7 bases, in that order; junction bases with no gene match: 8. This CDR3 comprises 15 residues. The CDR3 here is CASSHIGQGRNEQFF. In DNA form, the CDR3 reads TGCGCCAGCAGCCATATTGGACAGGGACGAAATGAGCAGTTCTTC.

The chain uses TRBV5-6 and TRBJ1-5; tentatively, D is TRBD1 (5 bases). The ends were cut back, 4 bases at V and 0 bases at J, with 14 bases in the middle. Germline loops: CDR1 SGHDT, CDR2 YYEEEE. The CDR3 consists of 16 residues. For the CDR3, the DNA is TGTGCCAGCAGCGCGGGACGGCGAAATAGCAATCAGCCCCAGCATTTT. Translation: CASSAGRRNSNQPQHF.

On this clone itself: Other DNA sequences in this specimen translate into the identical CDR3. V usage is TRBV29-1 and J usage is TRBJ2-7; D is possibly TRBD1 (5 bases). V lost 4 bases and J 2 bases, leaving 9 bases between the germline ends. CDR3 size: 12 residues. The V gene's germline CDR1 is SQVTM and CDR2 ANQGSEA. The CDR3 is CSVAQGTYEQYF. The DNA for the CDR3 is TGCAGCGTTGCTCAGGGAACCTACGAGCAGTACTTC.

This chain joins TRBV30 and TRBJ1-2, with unresolved D. Germline V gives CDR1 GTSNPN, CDR2 SVGIG (reference sequence). CDR3 length: 12 residues. Trimming left V 3 bases short and J 2 bases short, with 7 bases between. The CDR3 protein is CAWRQENYGYTF. The CDR3 DNA follows: TGTGCCTGGAGGCAGGAAAACTATGGCTACACCTTC.

The chain is built from TRBV28 and TRBJ1-2; no reliable D call. Germline V gene data show CDR1 as MDHEN and CDR2 as SYDVKM. The CDR3 spans 15 residues. V gave up 1 base and J gave up 4 bases, with 13 bases separating them. CDR3 sequence: CASSLLGREGYGYTF. As DNA, the CDR3 is TGTGCCAGCAGTTTATTGGGCCGGGAGGGCTATGGCTACACCTTC.

This clone was found once. The rearrangement uses TRBV28 and TRBJ1-4; tentative D call: TRBD1 (5 bases). The CDR3 has 16 residues. Germline V lookup: CDR1 MDHEN, CDR2 SYDVKM. V was pared by 0 bases and J by 2 bases, with 10 bases between. CDR3 residues: CASSLWVKGTNEKLFF. CDR3 DNA sequence: TGTGCCAGCAGTTTATGGGTTAAGGGGACTAATGAAAAACTGTTTTTT.

The V call is TRBV7-9, the J call TRBJ1-3, with unresolved D. V lost 1 base and J lost 0, with 7 bases in between. Germline CDR1 and CDR2: SEHNR and FQNEAQ (reference sequence). This CDR3 has 15 residues. The CDR3 spells CASSLVGGSGNTIYF. Written as DNA, the CDR3 is TGTGCCAGCAGCTTAGTCGGAGGCTCTGGAAACACCATATATTTT.